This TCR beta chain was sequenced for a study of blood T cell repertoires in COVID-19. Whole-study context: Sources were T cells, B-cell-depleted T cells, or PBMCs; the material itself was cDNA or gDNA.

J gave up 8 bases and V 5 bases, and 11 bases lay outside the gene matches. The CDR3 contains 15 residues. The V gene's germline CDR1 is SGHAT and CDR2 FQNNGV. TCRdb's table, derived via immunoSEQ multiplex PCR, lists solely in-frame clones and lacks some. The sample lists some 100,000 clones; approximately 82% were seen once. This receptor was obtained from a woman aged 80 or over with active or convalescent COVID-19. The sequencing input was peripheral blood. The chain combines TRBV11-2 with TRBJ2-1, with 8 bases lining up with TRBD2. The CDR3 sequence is CASSPTGTSNDEQFF. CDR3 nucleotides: TGTGCCAGCAGCCCTACCGGGACTAGTAACGATGAGCAGTTCTTC.